Listed below are T cell receptor beta chains from one sample, sequenced in a study of identical twins. TCRdb reprocessed the 5' RACE reads with MiXCR, giving one entry per CDR3 protein. The sample records 150,000 or so distinct CDR3 sequences, around 3.6% being singletons. Source material: memory T cells sorted from blood. The receptors derive from a man aged 18 to 29 in good health. Both conserved end residues are part of each CDR3. A D gene is named only where the DNA matches it firmly. Expanded clones get a size class; other rows say once, few or many, or leave the size out.

j_call	v_call	d_call	clone_size	cdr3_aa	cdr3_nt
TRBJ1-1	TRBV20-1	NA	many	CSAQGSMNTEAFF	TGCAGTGCGCAGGGGAGCATGAACACTGAAGCTTTCTTT
TRBJ2-4	TRBV2	NA	many	CASSEQGIKNIQYF	TGTGCCAGCAGTGAGCAGGGAATCAAAAACATTCAGTACTTC
TRBJ2-1	TRBV7-3	NA	many	CASSADRGLHEQFF	TGTGCCAGCAGCGCTGATAGAGGGTTGCATGAGCAGTTCTTC
TRBJ1-5	TRBV28	NA	many	CASTGPQAGPQHF	TGTGCCAGCACCGGCCCTCAGGCCGGGCCCCAGCATTTT
TRBJ2-1	TRBV29-1	TRBD1	many	CSVEGTGGIDNEQFF	TGCAGCGTAGAGGGGACAGGGGGCATCGACAATGAGCAGTTCTTC
TRBJ2-1	TRBV3-1	TRBD2	many	CASSQEQFSLAGPTKQFF	TGTGCCAGCAGCCAAGAGCAGTTCTCACTAGCGGGGCCAACTAAGCAGTTCTTC
TRBJ2-1	TRBV7-9	TRBD1	many	CASRRDRAYNEQFF	TGTGCCAGCAGACGGGACAGGGCCTACAATGAGCAGTTCTTC
TRBJ2-1	TRBV27	NA	NA	CASSLGSGGGYNEQFF	TGTGCCAGCAGTTTAGGAAGCGGAGGAGGCTACAATGAGCAGTTCTTC
TRBJ1-2	TRBV10-2	NA	many	CASSEWGHGSGYTF	TGCGCCAGCAGTGAGTGGGGACATGGGAGCGGCTACACCTTC
TRBJ2-5	TRBV10-3	NA	many	CAISEVPMETQYF	TGTGCCATCAGTGAGGTGCCCATGGAGACCCAGTACTTC
TRBJ1-1	TRBV30	TRBD1	many	CAWKNRDRDGAKAFF	TGTGCCTGGAAGAACCGGGACAGGGATGGTGCCAAAGCTTTCTTT
TRBJ2-5	TRBV27	TRBD2	many	CASSFSLAGSQETQYF	TGTGCCAGCAGTTTTTCGCTAGCGGGGAGTCAAGAGACCCAGTACTTC
TRBJ2-3	TRBV27	TRBD2	NA	CASSQLAGVDTQYF	TGTGCCAGCAGCCAACTAGCGGGAGTAGATACGCAGTATTTT
TRBJ2-1	TRBV18	NA	few	CASSPYGNNEQFF	TGTGCCAGCTCACCATATGGAAACAATGAGCAGTTCTTC
TRBJ1-1	TRBV5-1	NA	many	CASSFSGTREAFF	TGCGCCAGCAGCTTCTCCGGGACGAGAGAAGCTTTCTTT
TRBJ2-1	TRBV12-3/TRBV12-4	TRBD1	many	CASGSPGQGKNEQFF	TGTGCCAGCGGATCTCCGGGACAGGGTAAGAATGAGCAGTTCTTC
TRBJ2-5	TRBV5-1	TRBD1	many	CASSLATRGRRETQYF	TGCGCCAGCAGCTTGGCTACCAGGGGGCGGAGAGAGACCCAGTACTTC
TRBJ1-1	TRBV3-1	TRBD1	many	CASSQVGTEQAFF	TGTGCCAGCAGCCAAGTGGGGACAGAGCAAGCTTTCTTT
TRBJ2-7	TRBV29-1	TRBD2	NA	CSVRLAHSSYEQYF	TGCAGCGTTCGACTAGCCCATAGCTCCTACGAGCAGTACTTC
TRBJ2-1	TRBV7-2	TRBD2	many	CASSWGLSLFF	TGTGCCAGCAGCTGGGGACTAAGCTTGTTCTTC
TRBJ2-7	TRBV27	NA	many	CASSLKGSGPSYEQYF	TGTGCCAGCAGTTTAAAGGGTAGCGGCCCCTCCTACGAGCAGTACTTC
TRBJ2-7	TRBV12-3/TRBV12-4	NA	many	CASSLGNYEQYF	TGTGCCAGCAGTTTAGGCAATTACGAGCAGTACTTC
TRBJ1-3	TRBV12-3/TRBV12-4	NA	few	CASSFATDLGNTIYF	TGTGCCAGCAGTTTTGCGACAGATCTCGGGAACACCATATATTTT
TRBJ2-2	TRBV3-1	NA	many	CASTPRLTGELFF	TGTGCCAGCACCCCACGGCTGACCGGGGAGCTGTTTTTT
TRBJ2-7	TRBV11-2	NA	few	CASSLDRRGQTEQYF	TGTGCCAGCAGCTTAGATCGGAGGGGACAAACGGAGCAGTACTTC
TRBJ1-1	TRBV14	NA	many	CASRDYNTEAFF	TGTGCCAGCAGGGATTATAACACTGAAGCTTTCTTT
TRBJ2-3	TRBV5-1	TRBD2	many	CASNGLAGGSTTDTQYF	TGCGCCAGCAACGGACTAGCGGGAGGGTCCACCACAGATACGCAGTATTTT
TRBJ2-5	TRBV5-1	TRBD2	many	CASSLTSGQETQYF	TGCGCCAGCAGCTTGACTAGCGGCCAAGAGACCCAGTACTTC
TRBJ1-3	TRBV7-9	TRBD1	many	CASSWEGGFLGNTIYF	TGTGCCAGCAGCTGGGAAGGGGGCTTCCTCGGAAACACCATATATTTT
TRBJ1-1	TRBV5-1	NA	many	CASSLGGRGNTEAFF	TGCGCCAGCAGCTTGGGGGGCAGGGGGAACACTGAAGCTTTCTTT
TRBJ2-7	TRBV4-2	NA	many	CASSQPATYEQYF	TGTGCCAGCAGCCAACCTGCTACGTACGAGCAGTACTTC
TRBJ2-2	TRBV5-1	NA	many	CASRLSGGVAGELFF	TGCGCCAGTCGGTTGTCCGGTGGGGTTGCCGGGGAGCTGTTTTTT